The rows below give T cell receptor beta chains drawn from one sample of a study. TCRdb ran MiXCR on the 5' RACE reads and lists one entry per CDR3 protein. Of a few thousand distinct CDR3 sequences listed, less than 40% are singletons. Source material: naive CD4+ T cells sorted from a lymph node. The receptors were sampled from a female donor with breast cancer. The CDR3 runs from the conserved cysteine through the conserved F or W. Fields, in order: J gene, clone size, V gene, D gene, CDR3 length, CDR3 protein, CDR3 DNA. D genes are given only for firm matches. A row's size may be missing; if present it is once, few, many or a size class.

TRBJ1-2 few TRBV7-2 . 16 CASSLVGGAANYGYTF TGTGCCAGCAGCTTAGTCGGTGGGGCAGCTAACTATGGCTACACCTTC
TRBJ2-5 . TRBV5-1 TRBD1 13 CATRQGSGETQYF TGCGCCACCCGACAGGGTTCCGGGGAGACCCAGTACTTC
TRBJ2-7 few TRBV7-2 . 12 CASSLAFYEQYF TGTGCCAGCAGCTTAGCCTTCTACGAGCAGTACTTC
TRBJ1-3 . TRBV20-1 . 13 CSVWAPTGNTIYF TGCAGTGTTTGGGCCCCTACTGGAAACACCATATATTTT
TRBJ2-5 . TRBV20-1 TRBD2 13 CSAEAQGGETQYF TGCAGTGCTGAAGCCCAGGGAGGGGAGACCCAGTACTTC
TRBJ2-5 . TRBV30 TRBD1 14 CAWRPRGSVGTQYF TGTGCCTGGAGGCCCAGGGGGTCCGTAGGGACCCAGTACTTC
TRBJ1-1 . TRBV5-1 . 13 CASSLFAGTEAFF TGCGCCAGCAGCTTGTTTGCCGGGACTGAAGCTTTCTTT
TRBJ1-2 large TRBV5-1 . 15 CASSYAVDANYGYTF TGCGCCAGCAGCTACGCCGTGGACGCTAACTATGGCTACACCTTC
TRBJ2-1 medium-sized TRBV7-9 . 12 CASSLGTGEQFF TGTGCCAGCAGCCTTGGGACGGGTGAGCAGTTCTTC
TRBJ1-2 . TRBV20-1 . 12 CGARRQAYGYTF TGCGGTGCTAGACGACAGGCCTATGGCTACACCTTC
TRBJ1-4 . TRBV3-1 TRBD1 13 CASSPGTVEKLFF TGTGCCAGCAGCCCAGGGACAGTCGAAAAACTGTTTTTT
TRBJ1-4 . TRBV11-2 . 11 CASSLGEKLFF TGTGCCAGCAGCTTGGGTGAAAAACTGTTTTTT
TRBJ2-1 large TRBV29-1 . 13 CSVEPTVGNEQFF TGCAGCGTTGAACCCACAGTCGGTAATGAGCAGTTCTTC
TRBJ2-1 medium-sized TRBV4-2 . 13 CASSFSGSEEQFF TGTGCCAGCAGCTTCTCCGGATCTGAAGAGCAGTTCTTC
TRBJ2-7 few TRBV15 . 13 CATSGDLGYEQYF TGTGCCACCAGCGGAGATCTGGGGTACGAGCAGTACTTC
TRBJ1-1 . TRBV20-1 . 12 CSARSGDTEAFF TGCAGTGCTAGATCCGGGGACACTGAAGCTTTCTTT
TRBJ2-5 few TRBV2 . 14 CASSAGSAQETQYF TGTGCCAGCAGTGCCGGTTCCGCACAAGAGACCCAGTACTTC
TRBJ1-1 few TRBV18 . 15 CASSPPDRTGTEAFF TGTGCCAGCTCACCACCGGACCGCACGGGCACTGAAGCTTTCTTT
TRBJ1-6 . TRBV4-1 . 16 CASSQESRVNLSPLHF TGCGCCAGCAGCCAAGAAAGTAGAGTCAATCTTTCACCCCTCCACTTT
TRBJ1-5 . TRBV12-3/TRBV12-4 TRBD1 13 CASSQDRIGPQHF TGTGCCAGCAGCCAGGACAGGATCGGGCCCCAGCATTTT
TRBJ2-2 medium-sized TRBV4-3 . 14 CASSQERRTGELFF TGCGCCAGCAGCCAAGAGAGACGCACCGGGGAGCTGTTTTTT
TRBJ1-5 . TRBV6-1 . 13 CASRQWVKQPQHF TGTGCCAGCAGACAGTGGGTGAAGCAGCCCCAGCATTTC
TRBJ2-7 . TRBV20-1 TRBD2 14 CSATSGSVPYEQYF TGCAGTGCCACTAGCGGTAGCGTGCCCTACGAGCAGTACTTC
TRBJ1-2 medium-sized TRBV20-1 . 14 CSARTEEANYGYTF TGCAGTGCTAGGACAGAGGAAGCTAACTATGGCTACACCTTC
TRBJ2-7 medium-sized TRBV25-1 . 13 CASSAPGYYEQYF TGTGCCAGCAGTGCACCCGGATACTACGAGCAGTACTTC
TRBJ1-5 . TRBV6-1 TRBD1 16 CASSEAWGQGGQPQHF TGTGCCAGCAGTGAAGCTTGGGGACAGGGGGGTCAGCCCCAGCATTTT
TRBJ1-4 few TRBV6-5 . 15 CASRAGDAAARKLFF TGTGCCAGCAGAGCTGGGGACGCGGCGGCTCGAAAACTGTTTTTT
TRBJ2-5 few TRBV5-1 . 15 CASSLMGGFQETQYF TGCGCCAGCAGCTTGATGGGGGGCTTTCAAGAGACCCAGTACTTC
TRBJ2-1 . TRBV7-3 . 19 CASSLKLGGGGGPPGEQFF TGTGCCAGCAGCTTAAAGTTGGGGGGAGGGGGAGGGCCTCCGGGTGAGCAGTTCTTC
TRBJ1-1 few TRBV20-1 . 14 CSAIVLGVYTEAFF TGCAGTGCTATCGTCCTCGGTGTTTACACTGAAGCTTTCTTT
TRBJ2-1 . TRBV5-1 TRBD2 17 CASSLSSSGTIRYEQFF TGCGCCAGCAGCTTGAGTTCGTCCGGGACTATTCGCTATGAGCAGTTCTTC